One sample yielded the 20 T cell receptor beta chains listed below, sequenced in a study of CD8 T cells in Susac syndrome. RNA, at about 0.5 to 1 ug, was reverse transcribed with random hexamers. TCRdb re-derived calls from the immunoSEQ multiplex PCR reads in MiXCR, one entry per CDR3 protein. The sample consists of fewer than 350,000 distinct CDR3 sequences, about 88% of them appearing once. Sequencing was done on a sample of CD8+ T cells from PBMCs. All receptors derive from a human donor with multiple sclerosis.

The chain carries TRBV27 and TRBJ2-1, with D perhaps matching TRBD1 (6 bases). The germline gives CDR1 MNHEY, CDR2 SMNVEV (reference sequence). Trimming cost V 3 bases and J 7 bases, with 10 bases left between them. This CDR3 contains 13 residues. CDR3: CASSLGQVNEQFF. CDR3 sequence (DNA): TGTGCCAGCAGTTTGGGACAAGTGAATGAGCAGTTCTTC.

The chain recombines TRBV11-2 with TRBJ1-1, with 8 positions matching TRBD1. J was trimmed by 5 bases and V by 0 bases; bases with no gene match: 5. The CDR3 runs 15 residues. Looked up from germline, CDR1 is SGHAT and CDR2 is FQNNGV. CDR3 amino acids: CASSLDETGVTEAFF. DNA for the CDR3: TGTGCCAGCAGCTTAGATGAGACAGGGGTAACTGAAGCTTTCTTT.

This chain uses TRBV5-6 with TRBJ2-7; TRBD2 agrees at 11 bases. J gave up 4 bases and V 4 bases, and 10 bases lay outside the gene matches. CDR3 length: 16 amino acids. The germline CDR1 and CDR2 sequences are SGHDT and YYEEEE. The CDR3 reads CASSNPSTSGKYEQYF. Here the CDR3 DNA reads TGTGCCAGCAGCAATCCGTCGACTAGCGGGAAGTACGAGCAGTACTTC.

The rearrangement joins TRBV6-4 to TRBJ2-1, with TRBD2 identical over 9 bases. V was clipped by 10 bases and J by 8 bases; unmatched bases: 9. This CDR3 contains 13 residues. The germline V gene encodes CDR1 MRHNA and CDR2 SNTAGT. The CDR3: CATAPSGTDEQFF. In DNA form, the CDR3 reads TGTGCCACCGCGCCTAGCGGGACGGATGAGCAGTTCTTC.

The rearrangement joins TRBV5-5 to TRBJ2-2, with D possibly being TRBD2 (6 bases). Trimming took 4 bases from V and 4 from J, leaving 14 bases between them. CDR3 length: 15 amino acids. CDR1 is SGHKS, CDR2 YYEKEE, per germline (reference sequence). CDR3 protein: CASSRSGVSTGELFF. CDR3 nucleotide sequence: TGTGCCAGCAGCCGCTCGGGGGTGAGCACCGGGGAGCTGTTTTTT. Together with reference TRBV5-5 and TRBJ2-2, the CDR3 gives the full variable domain: DAGVTQSPTHLIKTRGQQVTLRCSPISGHKSVSWYQQVLGQGPQFIFQYYEKEERGRGNFPDRFSARQFPNYSSELNVNALLLGDSALYLCASSRSGVSTGELFFGEGSRLTVL.

The chain links TRBV9 to TRBJ2-7; 11 bases are a match to TRBD1. The CDR3 is made up of 15 amino acids. Germline trimming cut 5 bases from V and 8 bases from J; bases unmatched to any gene: 12. Germline V lookup: CDR1 SGDLS, CDR2 YYNGEE. The CDR3 DNA sequence: TGTGCCAGCAGTCCGGCCGGGACAGGGGGAGAAAAGCAGTACTTC. Its protein product is CASSPAGTGGEKQYF.

The chain recombines TRBV5-5 with TRBJ2-7; 7 positions match TRBD2. The CDR3 runs to 13 residues. V lost 6 bases and J lost 5; bases outside the gene matches: 8. Germline V lookup: CDR1 SGHKS, CDR2 YYEKEE (reference sequence). CDR3 protein: CASTIPSGHEQYF. The DNA of the CDR3 is TGTGCCAGCACTATCCCTAGCGGACACGAGCAGTACTTC.

The chain is built from TRBV20-1 and TRBJ2-1; TRBD2 matches 7 bases. The V gene end was trimmed by 3 bases and the J gene end by 4 bases; junction bases not matched to a gene: 9. Looked up from germline, CDR1 is DFQATT and CDR2 is SNEGSKA (reference sequence). CDR3 length: 15 amino acids. The CDR3 sequence: CSASRLADSYNEQFF. Written as DNA, the CDR3 is TGCAGTGCTAGCAGGCTAGCGGACTCATACAATGAGCAGTTCTTC.

V gene TRBV4-3 combines with J gene TRBJ2-5, with D tentatively TRBD1 (6 bases). This CDR3 has 14 amino acids. V lost 0 bases, J lost 5 bases, and 10 bases lay in between. CDR1 and CDR2 (germline): LGHNA, YSLEER. The CDR3 region has the DNA TGCGCCAGCAGCCAAGATATTAGGGGGGAGACCCAGTACTTC. Its translation is CASSQDIRGETQYF.

The rearrangement uses TRBV7-2 and TRBJ1-6; D gene unclear. CDR1 and CDR2 from the germline V gene are SGHTA and FQGNSA. This CDR3 contains 19 residues. V dropped 2 bases and J dropped 0 bases, with 17 bases sitting between them. This CDR3 is CASSLRATTMSSYNSPLHF. In DNA form, the CDR3 reads TGTGCCAGCAGCTTACGGGCTACAACCATGAGCTCCTATAATTCACCCCTCCACTTT.

The gene calls are TRBV3-1 and TRBJ2-2, with 7 bases matching TRBD2. There are 15 residues in the CDR3. Germline V lookup: CDR1 LGHDT, CDR2 YNNKEL (reference sequence). V was clipped by 10 bases and J by 6 bases; unmatched bases: 14. In DNA form, the CDR3 reads TGTGCCATCAACCGGGACTACCCAACGTCCGGGGAGCTGTTTTTT. Amino acids: CAINRDYPTSGELFF.

The chain links TRBV5-6 to TRBJ2-5; D might be TRBD1 or TRBD2, each matching 5 bases. V was pared by 0 bases and J by 2 bases, with 14 bases between. CDR3 length equals 16 residues. CDR1 and CDR2 (germline): SGHDT, YYEEEE. CDR3 protein: CASSLGGGLGQETQYF. The CDR3 nucleotides read TGTGCCAGCAGCTTGGGGGGCGGGTTGGGACAAGAGACCCAGTACTTC.

The chain links TRBV5-6 to TRBJ1-1, with 9 bases matching TRBD1. CDR1 and CDR2 from the germline V gene are SGHDT and YYEEEE. Losses at the gene ends were 2 bases for V and 3 bases for J; bases not matched to a gene: 8. This CDR3 is 16 amino acids long. The CDR3 nucleotides are TGTGCCAGCAGCTTTTGGGGACAGGGATCACACACTGAAGCTTTCTTT. As protein: CASSFWGQGSHTEAFF. The full variable domain, its missing parts supplied by reference TRBV5-6 and TRBJ1-1, is DAGVTQSPTHLIKTRGQQVTLRCSPKSGHDTVSWYQQALGQGPQFIFQYYEEEERQRGNFPDRFSGHQFPNYSSELNVNALLLGDSALYLCASSFWGQGSHTEAFFGQGTRLTVV.

The chain is built from TRBV9 and TRBJ2-5; D unclear. The germline gives CDR1 SGDLS, CDR2 YYNGEE. Trimming removed 0 bases from V and 5 bases from J, with 14 bases in between. The CDR3 sequence is 15 residues long. The chain's CDR3 is CASSVEAHLGETQYF. CDR3 in DNA: TGTGCCAGCAGCGTAGAGGCCCACTTAGGGGAGACCCAGTACTTC.

This chain uses TRBV19 with TRBJ2-1, with 10 bases identical to TRBD2. Per germline, CDR1 LNHDA and CDR2 SQIVND (reference sequence). V dropped 2 bases and J dropped 7; count of bases not matched to a gene: 5. The CDR3 consists of 15 residues. CDR3 bases: TGTGCCAGTAGTATAACTAGCGGGGCCGCGAATGAGCAGTTCTTC. This gives the protein CASSITSGAANEQFF. Full variable domain (outside the CDR3, taken from reference TRBV19 and TRBJ2-1): DGGITQSPKYLFRKEGQNVTLSCEQNLNHDAMYWYRQDPGQGLRLIYYSQIVNDFQKGDIAEGYSVSREKKESFPLTVTSAQKNPTAFYLCASSITSGAANEQFFGPGTRLTVL.

This clonotype was observed once. The V gene is TRBV28, the J gene TRBJ1-2; no definite D call. CDR1 is MDHEN, CDR2 SYDVKM, per germline. With 1 base removed from V and 4 bases from J, the gap between germline ends came to 13 bases. The CDR3 is made up of 15 amino acids. The CDR3 region is CASSLFSDLIYGYTF. The CDR3 DNA is TGTGCCAGCAGTTTATTTTCGGACCTCATCTATGGCTACACCTTC.

This clonotype was detected once. V and J are TRBV24-1 and TRBJ2-2; TRBD1 agrees at 7 bases. The CDR3 contains 15 residues. Germline V gene data show CDR1 as KGHDR and CDR2 as SFDVKD. The trim removed 5 bases at V and 6 bases at J, leaving 8 bases unmatched. The CDR3 loop is CATSVQTGSSGELFF. CDR3 sequence (DNA): TGTGCCACCAGTGTCCAGACAGGGAGCTCCGGGGAGCTGTTTTTT.

V and J are TRBV9 and TRBJ2-4; unclear D gene. With 8 bases removed from V and 0 bases from J, the gap between germline ends came to 12 bases. The CDR3 is 14 residues long. CDR1 SGDLS and CDR2 YYNGEE come from the germline V gene. The chain's CDR3 is CASRLRVAKNIQYF. CDR3 nucleotide sequence: TGTGCCAGTCGTCTCAGAGTAGCCAAAAACATTCAGTACTTC.

The chain employs TRBV19 and TRBJ1-2; 9 bases align to TRBD1. V gave up 10 bases and J gave up 6 bases; unmatched junction bases: 6. Germline V CDR1 and CDR2: LNHDA, SQIVND (reference sequence). There are 12 residues in the CDR3. The CDR3: CATVQGADGYTF. The CDR3 DNA reads TGTGCCACGGTACAGGGGGCAGATGGCTACACCTTC.

This chain uses TRBV19 with TRBJ2-2; 10 nucleotides match TRBD1. V lost 3 bases and J lost 4; bases outside the gene matches: 17. CDR3 size: 20 residues. Germline CDR1 and CDR2: LNHDA and SQIVND (reference sequence). CDR3 sequence (DNA): TGTGCCAGTAGTATGCCGCGGCGACTTAGGGACAGGGGTATCACCGGGGAGCTGTTTTTT. This encodes CASSMPRRLRDRGITGELFF.